The clone carrying this T cell receptor beta chain was observed a single time. The antigen is undetermined. Trimming removed 7 bases at V and 6 bases at J, with 16 bases between. This CDR3 has 13 amino acids. Germline V CDR1 and CDR2: GTSNPN, SVGIG (reference sequence). A multiplex PCR was run with 60 Vbeta primers and 13 Jbeta primers. Data came from immunoSEQ multiplex PCR; TCRdb stores just in-frame clones and leaves some out. The sample has roughly 100,000 clones, over 70% seen once. The source of the sample is a study of cytomegalovirus exposure and HLA in healthy donors. Broader study findings: The authors later found HLA-associated TCR beta chains more clonally expanded than equally common others.

While unrecorded immune exposures were likely, the donors were nominally healthy when sampled. The TCR sequence derives from a boy between 5 and 17 years old in good health and CMV-seronegative. The chain is built from TRBV30 and TRBJ1-5; D possibly corresponds to TRBD1 (5 bases). The sample taken for sequencing was PBMCs. The CDR3 is CASQAGDGQPQHF. The CDR3 DNA is TGTGCCTCCCAAGCGGGGGACGGTCAGCCCCAGCATTTT.